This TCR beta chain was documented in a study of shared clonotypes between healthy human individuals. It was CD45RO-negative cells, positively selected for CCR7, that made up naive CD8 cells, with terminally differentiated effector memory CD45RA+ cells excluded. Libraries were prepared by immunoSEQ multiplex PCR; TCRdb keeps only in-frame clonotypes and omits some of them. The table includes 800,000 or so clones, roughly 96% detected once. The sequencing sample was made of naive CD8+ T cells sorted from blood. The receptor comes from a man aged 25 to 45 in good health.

The CDR3 here is CAWSGGGPTDTQYF. CDR3 coding DNA: TGTGCCTGGAGTGGGGGAGGGCCCACAGATACGCAGTATTTT. This sequence joins TRBV30 and TRBJ2-3; 7 nucleotides align to TRBD2. CDR3 size: 14 residues. Trimming removed 1 base from V and 2 bases from J; junction bases left unmatched: 3. The V gene's germline CDR1 is GTSNPN and CDR2 SVGIG (reference sequence).